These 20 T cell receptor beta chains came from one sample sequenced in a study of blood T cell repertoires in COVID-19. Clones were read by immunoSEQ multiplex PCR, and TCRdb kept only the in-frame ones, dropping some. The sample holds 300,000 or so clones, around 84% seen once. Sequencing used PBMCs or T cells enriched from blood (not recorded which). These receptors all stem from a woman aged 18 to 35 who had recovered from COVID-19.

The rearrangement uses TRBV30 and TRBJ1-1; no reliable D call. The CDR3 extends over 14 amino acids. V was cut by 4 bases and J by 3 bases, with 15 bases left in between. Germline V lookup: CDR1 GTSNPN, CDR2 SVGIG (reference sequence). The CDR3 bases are TGTGCCTGGAATACTATGACGGCTTACACTGAAGCTTTCTTT. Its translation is CAWNTMTAYTEAFF.

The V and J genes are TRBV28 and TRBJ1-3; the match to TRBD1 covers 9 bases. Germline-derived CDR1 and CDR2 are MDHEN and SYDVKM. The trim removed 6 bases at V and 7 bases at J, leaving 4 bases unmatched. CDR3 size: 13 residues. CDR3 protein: CASSQQGANTIYF. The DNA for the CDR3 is TGTGCCAGCAGCCAACAGGGGGCGAACACCATATATTTT.

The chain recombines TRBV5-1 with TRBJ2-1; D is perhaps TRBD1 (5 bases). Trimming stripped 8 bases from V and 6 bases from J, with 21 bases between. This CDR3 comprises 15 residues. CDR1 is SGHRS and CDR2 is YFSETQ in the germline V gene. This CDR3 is CASDETGNLFNEQFF. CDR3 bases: TGCGCCAGTGATGAAACAGGTAACCTCTTCAATGAGCAGTTCTTC.

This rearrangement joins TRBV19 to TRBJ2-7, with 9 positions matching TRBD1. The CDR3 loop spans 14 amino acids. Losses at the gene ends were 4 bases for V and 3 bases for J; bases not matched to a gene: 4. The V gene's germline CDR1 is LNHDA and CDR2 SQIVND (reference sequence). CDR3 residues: CASSRPGQGYEQYF. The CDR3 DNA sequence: TGTGCCAGTAGTAGACCGGGACAGGGCTACGAGCAGTACTTC. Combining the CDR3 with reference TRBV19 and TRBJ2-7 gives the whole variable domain DGGITQSPKYLFRKEGQNVTLSCEQNLNHDAMYWYRQDPGQGLRLIYYSQIVNDFQKGDIAEGYSVSREKKESFPLTVTSAQKNPTAFYLCASSRPGQGYEQYFGPGTRLTVT.

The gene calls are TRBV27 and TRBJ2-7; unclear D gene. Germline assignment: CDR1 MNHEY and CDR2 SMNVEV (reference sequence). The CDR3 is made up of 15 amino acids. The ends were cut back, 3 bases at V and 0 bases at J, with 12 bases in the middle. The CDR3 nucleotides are TGTGCCAGCAGTTTTTTTACCTCCTACTCCTACGAGCAGTACTTC. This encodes CASSFFTSYSYEQYF.

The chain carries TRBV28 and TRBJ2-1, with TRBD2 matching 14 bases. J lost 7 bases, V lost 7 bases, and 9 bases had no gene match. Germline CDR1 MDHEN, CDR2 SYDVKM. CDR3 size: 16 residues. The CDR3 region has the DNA TGTGCCAGCACCAGCGCCGGGACTAGCGGGAGAAATGAGCAGTTCTTC. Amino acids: CASTSAGTSGRNEQFF. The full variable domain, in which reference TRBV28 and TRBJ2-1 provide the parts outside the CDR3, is DVKVTQSSRYLVKRTGEKVFLECVQDMDHENMFWYRQDPGLGLRLIYFSYDVKMKEKGDIPEGYSVSREKKERFSLILESASTNQTSMYLCASTSAGTSGRNEQFFGPGTRLTVL.

The CDR3 sequence: CASSSGQGGNGYTF. CDR3 DNA: TGTGCCAGCAGTTCGGGACAGGGGGGCAATGGCTACACCTTC. The chain has TRBV28 and TRBJ1-2; 11 bases agree with TRBD1. There are 14 residues in the CDR3. J was trimmed by 6 bases and V by 4 bases; bases with no gene match: 4. CDR1 is MDHEN and CDR2 is SYDVKM in the germline V gene.

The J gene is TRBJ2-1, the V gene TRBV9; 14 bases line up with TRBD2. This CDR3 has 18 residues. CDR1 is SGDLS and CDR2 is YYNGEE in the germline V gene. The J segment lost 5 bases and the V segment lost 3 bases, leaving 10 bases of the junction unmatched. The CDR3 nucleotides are TGTGCCAGCAGCGCCAATCCCTCGACTAGCGGGGGGGACAATGAGCAGTTCTTC. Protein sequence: CASSANPSTSGGDNEQFF.

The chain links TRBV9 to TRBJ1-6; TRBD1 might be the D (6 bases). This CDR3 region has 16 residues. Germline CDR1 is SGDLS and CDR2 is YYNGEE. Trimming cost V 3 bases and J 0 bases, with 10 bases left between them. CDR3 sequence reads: CASSAGQSSYNSPLHF. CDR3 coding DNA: TGTGCCAGCAGCGCCGGACAGAGCTCCTATAATTCACCCCTCCACTTT.

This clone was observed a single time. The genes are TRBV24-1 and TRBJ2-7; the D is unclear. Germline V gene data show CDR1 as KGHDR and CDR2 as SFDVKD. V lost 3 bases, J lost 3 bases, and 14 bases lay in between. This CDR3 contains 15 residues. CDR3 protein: CATSDGEQLIYEQYF. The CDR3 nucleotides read TGTGCCACCAGTGATGGTGAACAGTTAATCTACGAGCAGTACTTC.

CDR3: CASSPSYINTIYF. DNA of the CDR3: TGTGCCAGCTCACCCTCTTATATAAACACCATATATTTT. The chain has TRBV18 and TRBJ1-3, with D unresolved. The CDR3 is 13 amino acids. Germline values: CDR1 KGHSH, CDR2 LQKENI. The ends were cut back, 3 bases at V and 6 bases at J, with 9 bases in the middle.

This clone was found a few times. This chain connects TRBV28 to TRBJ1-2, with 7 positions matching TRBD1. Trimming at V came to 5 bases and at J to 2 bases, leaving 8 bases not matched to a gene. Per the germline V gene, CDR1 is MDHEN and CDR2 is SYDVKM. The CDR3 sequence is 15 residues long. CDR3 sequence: CASSPLRGQNYGYTF. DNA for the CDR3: TGTGCCAGCAGTCCTCTTAGGGGACAGAACTATGGCTACACCTTC.

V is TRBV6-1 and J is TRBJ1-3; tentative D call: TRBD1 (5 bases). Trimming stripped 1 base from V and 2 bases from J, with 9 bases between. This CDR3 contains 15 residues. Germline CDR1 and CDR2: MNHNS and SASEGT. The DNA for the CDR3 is TGTGCCAGCAGTGAAGGCGTAGGGGCTGGAAACACCATATATTTT. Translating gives CASSEGVGAGNTIYF.

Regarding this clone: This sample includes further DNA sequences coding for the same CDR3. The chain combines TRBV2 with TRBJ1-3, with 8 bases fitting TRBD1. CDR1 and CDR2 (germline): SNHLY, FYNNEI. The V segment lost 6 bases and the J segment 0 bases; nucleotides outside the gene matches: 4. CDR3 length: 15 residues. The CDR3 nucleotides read TGTGCCAGCAGGCTTACAGGGGGCTCTGGAAACACCATATATTTT. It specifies CASRLTGGSGNTIYF.

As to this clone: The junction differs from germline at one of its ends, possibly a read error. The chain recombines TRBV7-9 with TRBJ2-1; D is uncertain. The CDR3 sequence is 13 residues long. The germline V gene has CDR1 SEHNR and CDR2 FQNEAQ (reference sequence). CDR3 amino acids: CASSSGSFNEQFF. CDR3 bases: TGTGCCAGCAGCTCCGGGTCCTTCAATGAGCAGTTCTTC.

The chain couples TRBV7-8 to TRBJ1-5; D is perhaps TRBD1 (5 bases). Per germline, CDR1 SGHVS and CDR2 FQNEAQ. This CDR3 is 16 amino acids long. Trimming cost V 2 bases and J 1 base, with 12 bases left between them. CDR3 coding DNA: TGTGCCAGCAGCTTATGGGGGGGAGAGAGCAATCAGCCCCAGCATTTT. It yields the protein CASSLWGGESNQPQHF.

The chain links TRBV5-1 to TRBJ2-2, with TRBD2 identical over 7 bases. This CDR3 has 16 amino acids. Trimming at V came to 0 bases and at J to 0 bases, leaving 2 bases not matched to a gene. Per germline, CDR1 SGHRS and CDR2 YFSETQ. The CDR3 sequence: CASSLEGLTNTGELFF. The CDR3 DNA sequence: TGCGCCAGCAGCTTGGAGGGACTAACGAACACCGGGGAGCTGTTTTTT.

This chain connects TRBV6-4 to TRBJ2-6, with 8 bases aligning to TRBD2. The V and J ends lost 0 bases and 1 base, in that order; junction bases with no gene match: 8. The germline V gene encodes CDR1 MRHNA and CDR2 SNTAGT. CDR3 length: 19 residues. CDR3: CASSDSLRSGSSGANVLTF. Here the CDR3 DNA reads TGTGCCAGCAGTGACTCTCTGAGGAGCGGGAGTTCTGGGGCCAACGTCCTGACTTTC.

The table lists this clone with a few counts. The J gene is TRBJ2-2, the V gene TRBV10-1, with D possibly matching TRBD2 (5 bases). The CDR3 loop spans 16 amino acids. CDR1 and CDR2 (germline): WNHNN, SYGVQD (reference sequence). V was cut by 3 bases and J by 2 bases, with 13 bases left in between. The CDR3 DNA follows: TGCGCCAGCAGTGAAGGAGGCAGCTTAAACACCGGGGAGCTGTTTTTT. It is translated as CASSEGGSLNTGELFF.

For the CDR3, the DNA is TGTGCCAGCAGCGTAGCCGAGTACACTGAAGCTTTCTTT. It codes for CASSVAEYTEAFF. The chain couples TRBV9 to TRBJ1-1, with D hard to call. Germline-derived CDR1 and CDR2 are SGDLS and YYNGEE. The CDR3 has 13 residues. The germline V and J ends were trimmed by 0 bases and 3 bases, with 6 bases remaining between them.